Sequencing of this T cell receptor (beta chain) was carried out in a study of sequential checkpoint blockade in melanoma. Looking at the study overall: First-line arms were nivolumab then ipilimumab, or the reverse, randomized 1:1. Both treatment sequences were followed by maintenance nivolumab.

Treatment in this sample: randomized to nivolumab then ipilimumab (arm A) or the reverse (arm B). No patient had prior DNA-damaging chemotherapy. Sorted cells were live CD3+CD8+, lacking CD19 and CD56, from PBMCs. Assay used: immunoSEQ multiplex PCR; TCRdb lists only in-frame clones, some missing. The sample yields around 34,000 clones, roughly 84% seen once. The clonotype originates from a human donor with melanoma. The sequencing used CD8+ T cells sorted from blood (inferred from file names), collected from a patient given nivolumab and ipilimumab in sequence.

CDR3 DNA: TGTGCCAGCAGTTTACCGCGAGCGGGAGGACAAGAGACCCAGTACTTC. This gives the protein CASSLPRAGGQETQYF. The chain is built from TRBV28 and TRBJ2-5; 9 bases are a match to TRBD2. Germline CDR1 and CDR2: MDHEN and SYDVKM. V shed 2 bases, J shed 2 bases, and the junction held 6 bases outside the gene matches. CDR3 size: 16 residues.